This T cell receptor beta chain was documented in a study of T cells after yellow fever vaccination (dated by TCRdb to between 2019 and 2020). Regarding the research as a whole: The SMART-Seq v4 Ultra Low Input RNA kit was used to prepare libraries from fractions with low cell numbers. To follow T-cell clones before and after primary and booster YFV17D yellow fever vaccination, bulk TCR alpha and beta repertoires were sequenced over time. The cohort comprised two healthy male donors, one aged 18 to 29 and one aged 30 to 40 years. Blood samples were taken at several timepoints before and after primary and secondary immunization, and bulk PBMC replicates and cell subsets were isolated. Overall study results and their limits: Most clones expanded after primary vaccination were re-detected after the booster (96% of CD4 and 80% to 90% of CD8), suggesting broad memory maintenance. Computational filtering was needed because FACS-sorted repertoires could contain abundant contaminating clonotypes from the bulk population. Because only a couple of donors were included in the study, the extent to which the findings can be generalized is limited. Compared with the primary T-cell response, the secondary T-cell response was weaker but faster, peaking on day 5 rather than day 15. A small fraction of clonotypes appeared in both the CD4 and CD8 compartments, likely as a result of convergent recombination.

This clonotype appeared many times. Its antigen remains unidentified. No base qualities exist here, and no much larger clone lies one base off it. This specimen's treatment or condition label, interpreted: live attenuated yellow fever vaccine strain. Two biological replicates of bulk PBMCs were collected at each blood-draw timepoint. A standard Ficoll-Paque protocol was used to isolate PBMCs from peripheral blood. TriZol was used to extract RNA from bulk PBMCs, from CD4 and CD8 fractions, and from dextramer-positive and dextramer-negative fractions. TCR cDNA was synthesized by 5'RACE template switching, through which a universal primer site and unique molecular identifiers were introduced. Priming of cDNA synthesis was performed from both the TCR alpha and TCR beta constant segments. Library amplification involved two PCR steps, and the second step added sample barcodes and sequencing adapters. Sequencing of libraries was done on Illumina HiSeq 2500 (2x100 bp) or NovaSeq (2x150 bp). The study's own analysis went as follows. MIGEC was used to demultiplex reads and collapse the reads into UMI consensus sequences, and MiXCR was used for V(D)J alignment. Clonotypes responding to the vaccine were identified with edgeR on replicate PBMC samples, with the criteria of FDR below 0.01 and a log2 fold change above 5 up to day 15. Each bulk clonotype received a CD4 or CD8 identity based on whether the sequenced CD4 or CD8 repertoire contained that clonotype at higher abundance. TCRdb reran the public reads through fastp at Q25 and MiXCR, keeping productive beta chains. Rows with a matching CDR3 protein are joined into one entry that keeps the most common DNA and genes. TCRdb's processing, not the authors', yielded these V and J calls. A total of about 630,000 distinct CDR3 sequences appear in this sample, about 12% of them only once. Jointly, the top ten make up more than 12% of the sample.

The specimen comprised PBMCs, sampled on the day of the yellow fever booster vaccination. The TCR originated in a young man who received the YFV17D yellow fever vaccine.

CDR3 region: CSARLEGAGEQYF. The DNA is as follows: TGCAGTGCCCGGCTAGAGGGGGCTGGCGAGCAGTACTTC. The V gene is TRBV20-1 and the J gene is TRBJ2-7; 7 middle bases align to TRBD1. The CDR3 goes from the cysteine to the phenylalanine over 13 residues. This entry keeps only the CDR3 DNA: 39 bases, framed from base 1. Sequences DFQATT (CDR1) and SNEGSKA (CDR2) are obtained from the germline V gene (reference sequence). The germline V and J ends show losses of 6 bases and 6 bases respectively, and no gene match explains 11 bases of the junction.